This record covers a single TCR beta chain. Its matching antigen is unknown. ViraFEST assay sequencing came after antigen-specific CD4+ T cells were expanded with viral peptide pools. An approximately 10-day culture period preceded the isolation of CD4+ T cells. Each person got two doses of an mRNA SARS-CoV-2 vaccine, BNT162b2 or mRNA-1273. This sample stems from a study of vaccination effects on CD4 cells after COVID-19. Method: immunoSEQ multiplex PCR; TCRdb's copy keeps in-frame clones and lacks some. The sample holds some 15,000 clones, roughly 76% seen once. The TCR was taken from a human donor who received a COVID-19 vaccine. The sequencing here drew on CD4+ T cells from PBMCs cultured with HCoV-NL63 spike peptides, taken after COVID-19 vaccination.

CDR3 loop: CAIRPRQESYGYTF. In DNA, the CDR3 is TGTGCCATCAGGCCCCGACAGGAGAGCTATGGCTACACCTTC. The chain carries TRBV10-3 and TRBJ1-2, with TRBD1 as a possible D gene (6 bases). Trimming took off 6 bases at V and 4 bases at J, with 15 bases between the two ends. Germline CDR1 and CDR2: ENHRY and SYGVKD. This CDR3 is 14 amino acids long.